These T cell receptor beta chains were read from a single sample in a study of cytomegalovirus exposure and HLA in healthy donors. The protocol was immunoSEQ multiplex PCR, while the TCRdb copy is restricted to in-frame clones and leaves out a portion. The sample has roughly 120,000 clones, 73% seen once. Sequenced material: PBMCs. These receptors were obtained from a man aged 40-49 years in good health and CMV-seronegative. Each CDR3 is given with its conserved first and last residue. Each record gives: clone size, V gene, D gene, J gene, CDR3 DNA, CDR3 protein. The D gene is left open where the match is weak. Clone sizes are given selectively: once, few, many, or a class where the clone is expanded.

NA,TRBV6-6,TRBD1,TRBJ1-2,TGTGCCAGCACCTCACAGGGGGCTGGAGGCTACACCTTC,CASTSQGAGGYTF
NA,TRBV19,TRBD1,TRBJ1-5,TGTGCCAGTAGTATAGTGGGGACAGGGTCTGTCGGGAATCAGCCCCAGCATTTT,CASSIVGTGSVGNQPQHF
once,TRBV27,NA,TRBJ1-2,TGTGCCAGCAGTCTTAACGTGCCGACACTGAATAACTATGGCTACACCTTC,CASSLNVPTLNNYGYTF
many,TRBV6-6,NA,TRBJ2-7,TGTGCCAGCAGCCTCGCTCAAATCGGAGGAGGGCAGTACTTC,CASSLAQIGGGQYF
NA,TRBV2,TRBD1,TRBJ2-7,TGTGCCAGCAGTGGACAGGGGTTGGAAACCTACGAGCAGTACTTC,CASSGQGLETYEQYF
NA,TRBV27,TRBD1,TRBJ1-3,TGTGCCAGCGGGCACAGGGGGCATTCTGGAAACACCATATATTTT,CASGHRGHSGNTIYF
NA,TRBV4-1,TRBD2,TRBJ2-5,TGCGCCAGCAGCCCCCTAGCGGGGGGGCACGAGACCCAGTACTTC,CASSPLAGGHETQYF
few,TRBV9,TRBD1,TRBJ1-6,TGTGCCAGCAGCACTGGACAGGGAAATTCACCCCTCCACTTT,CASSTGQGNSPLHF
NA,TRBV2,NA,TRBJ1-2,TGTGCCAGCAGTGACGATTACAGGGTCTACAACTATGGCTACACCTTC,CASSDDYRVYNYGYTF
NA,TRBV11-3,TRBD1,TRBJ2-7,TGTGCCAGCAGCCGCGGGGGACAGGGTCGCTCCGAGCAGTACTTC,CASSRGGQGRSEQYF
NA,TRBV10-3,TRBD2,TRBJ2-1,TGTGCCATCAGCCCGGGACTAGCGGGGGGTGATGAGCAGTTCTTC,CAISPGLAGGDEQFF
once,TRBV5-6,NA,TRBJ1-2,TGTGCCAGCACCCCAGGAACCGCAACATATGGCTACACCTTC,CASTPGTATYGYTF
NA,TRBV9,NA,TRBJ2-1,TGTGCCAGCAGCGGCGGACGGGGTTGGGATGAGCAGTTCTTC,CASSGGRGWDEQFF
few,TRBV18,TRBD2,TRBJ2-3,TGTGCCAGCTCACCAGGTCTAGCGGGGGCGGCCACAGATACGCAGTATTTT,CASSPGLAGAATDTQYF
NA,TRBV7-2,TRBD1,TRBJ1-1,TGTGCCAGCAGGAGAGAGGGACAGGGAGACACTGAAGCTTTCTTT,CASRREGQGDTEAFF
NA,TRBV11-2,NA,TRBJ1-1,TGTGCCAGCAGCCCGACAGGTATGAACACTGAAGCTTTCTTT,CASSPTGMNTEAFF
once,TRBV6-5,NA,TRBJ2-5,TGTGCCAGCAGTTACTCGGGAGGAACTCAAGAGACCCAGTACTTC,CASSYSGGTQETQYF
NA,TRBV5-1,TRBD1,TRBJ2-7,TGCGCCAGCGGAAGACAGGGGTCCTACGAGCAGTACTTC,CASGRQGSYEQYF
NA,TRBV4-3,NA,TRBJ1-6,TGCGCCAGCAGCCAAGATTCCGGGGGCTATAATTCACCCCTCCACTTT,CASSQDSGGYNSPLHF
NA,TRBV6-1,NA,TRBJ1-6,TGTGCCAGCAGTGAAAAGGGGGACTCACCCCTCCACTTT,CASSEKGDSPLHF
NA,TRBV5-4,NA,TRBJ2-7,TGTACCAGCAGCCTGGAGACTCCTGCTCTCGGGGAGCAGTACTTC,CTSSLETPALGEQYF
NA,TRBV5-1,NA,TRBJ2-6,TGCGCCAGCAGCTTAGGACAGTTCTCTGGGGCCAACGTCCTGACTTTC,CASSLGQFSGANVLTF
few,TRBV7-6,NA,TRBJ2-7,TGTGCCAGCAGCTCCGGGACATTAAGCTCCTACGAGCAGTACTTC,CASSSGTLSSYEQYF
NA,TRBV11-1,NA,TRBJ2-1,TGTGCCAGCAGCTTAGATCAGCCAGGGGCCCTCGGCGGCAATGAGCAGTTCTTC,CASSLDQPGALGGNEQFF
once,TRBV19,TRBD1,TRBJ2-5,TGTGCCAGTGCCCCGGGACAGCACCAAGAGACCCAGTACTTC,CASAPGQHQETQYF
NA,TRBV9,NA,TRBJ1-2,TGTGCCAGCAGCGTAGGGAGGGTGGGTTATGGCTACACCTTC,CASSVGRVGYGYTF
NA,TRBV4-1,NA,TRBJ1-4,TGCGCCAGCAGCCAAGATCCGGGGGAAAAACTGTTTTTT,CASSQDPGEKLFF
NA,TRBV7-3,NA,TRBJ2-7,TGTGCCAGCAGCTTAAACCCCTCCGGGGACGAGCAGTACTTC,CASSLNPSGDEQYF
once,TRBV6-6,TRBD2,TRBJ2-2,TGTGCCAGCAGGGGGTTGGGGGAGGGAACCGGGGAGCTGTTTTTT,CASRGLGEGTGELFF
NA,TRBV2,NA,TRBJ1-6,TGTGCCAGCACTACTAGCAATAATTCACCCCTCCACTTT,CASTTSNNSPLHF
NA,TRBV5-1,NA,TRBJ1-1,TGCGCCAGCAGCTATGGGTCCAGCGCTGAAGCTTTCTTT,CASSYGSSAEAFF
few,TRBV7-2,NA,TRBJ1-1,TGTGCCAGCAGCTTAGATGGGGGGGTTAGGGAAGCTTTCTTT,CASSLDGGVREAFF
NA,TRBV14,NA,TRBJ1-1,TGTGCCAGCAGCCGACAGGCCAGCAACACTGAAGCTTTCTTT,CASSRQASNTEAFF
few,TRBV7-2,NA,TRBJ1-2,TGTGCCAGCAGCTTAGAGGGGAGGGGAGGAGCCTATGGCTACACCTTC,CASSLEGRGGAYGYTF
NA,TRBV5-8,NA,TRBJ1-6,TGTGCCAGCAGCCTCGCTACAATGCGGACACCCCTCCACTTT,CASSLATMRTPLHF
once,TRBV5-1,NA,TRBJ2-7,TGCGCCAGCAGCTTGGCGATCGACGGGGTCCACGAGCAGTACTTC,CASSLAIDGVHEQYF
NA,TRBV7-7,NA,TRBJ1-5,TGTGCTAGCAGCTTAGTCGGACAATCAACGGGTGGCAATCAGCCCCAGCATTTT,CASSLVGQSTGGNQPQHF
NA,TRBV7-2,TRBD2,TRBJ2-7,TGTGCCAGCAACGCGGGGGGGGTCAACGAGCAGTACTTC,CASNAGGVNEQYF
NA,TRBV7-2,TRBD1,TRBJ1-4,TGTGCCAGCAGCTTAACAGGGGGCCATGAAAAACTGTTTTTT,CASSLTGGHEKLFF
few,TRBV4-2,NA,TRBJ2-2,TGTGCCAGCAGCCGCGCCAGGACGAACACCGGGGAGCTGTTTTTT,CASSRARTNTGELFF
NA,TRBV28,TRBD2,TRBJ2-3,TGTGCCAGCAGTCCCCGGGGGGGACACACAGATACGCAGTATTTT,CASSPRGGHTDTQYF
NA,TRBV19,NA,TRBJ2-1,TGTGCCAGTAGTATATCAGGCCTCCCTTACAATGAGCAGTTCTTC,CASSISGLPYNEQFF
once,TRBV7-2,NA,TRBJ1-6,TGTGCCAGCAGCCCGTCGGGGGTAAATTCACCCCTCCACTTT,CASSPSGVNSPLHF
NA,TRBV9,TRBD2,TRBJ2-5,TGTGCCAGAAAGACTCGACTAGCGGGAGATCAAGAGACCCAGTACTTC,CARKTRLAGDQETQYF
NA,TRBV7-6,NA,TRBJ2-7,TGTGCCAGCAGCTTAGAGTTTAGCGACTCCTACGAGCAGTACTTC,CASSLEFSDSYEQYF
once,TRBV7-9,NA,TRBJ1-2,TGTGCCAGCAGCTCACTGCACTACGCGGACTATGGCTACACCTTC,CASSSLHYADYGYTF
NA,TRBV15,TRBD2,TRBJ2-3,TGTGCCACCAGCAAAGGACTAGCGGGGGGGCTTTTTAAAGATACGCAGTATTTT,CATSKGLAGGLFKDTQYF
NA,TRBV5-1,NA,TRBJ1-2,TGCGCCAGCAGCTTGGATTCGGGGGGACGAGGCTACACCTTC,CASSLDSGGRGYTF
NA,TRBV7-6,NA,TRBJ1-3,TGTGCCAGCAGCCGGACAGATTTCTCTGGAAACACCATATATTTT,CASSRTDFSGNTIYF
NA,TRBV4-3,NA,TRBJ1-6,TGCGCCAGCAGCCAACAGCAGGGGCAGGGAAATTCACCCCTCCACTTT,CASSQQQGQGNSPLHF
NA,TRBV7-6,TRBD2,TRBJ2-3,TGTGCCAGCAGCTTAGGTAGCGGGGGGCCCACAGATACGCAGTATTTT,CASSLGSGGPTDTQYF
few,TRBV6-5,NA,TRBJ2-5,TGTGCCACCCTCGGGACTTTGGAGGAGACCCAGTACTTC,CATLGTLEETQYF
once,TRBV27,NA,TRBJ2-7,TGTGCCAGCAGTTTAGACAGATACTCCTACGAGCAGTACTTC,CASSLDRYSYEQYF
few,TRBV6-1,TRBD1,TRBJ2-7,TGTGCCAGCAGTGAAGGAGGGACAGGGGCCTACGAGCAGTACTTC,CASSEGGTGAYEQYF
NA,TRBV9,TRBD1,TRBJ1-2,TGTGCCAGCAGCGTAGCGCCTGACAGGGCCTATGGCTACACCTTC,CASSVAPDRAYGYTF
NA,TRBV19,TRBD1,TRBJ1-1,TGTGCCGGTAGTATAGATTACAGGGGGCGATTGGGAACTGAAGCTTTCTTT,CAGSIDYRGRLGTEAFF
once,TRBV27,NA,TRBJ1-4,TGTGCCAGCAGTTTCCATGGGGCAGAGGAAAAACTGTTTTTT,CASSFHGAEEKLFF
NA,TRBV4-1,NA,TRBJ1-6,TGCGCCAGCAGCCCCACCGGGTCGGGTTCCTATAATTCACCCCTCCACTTT,CASSPTGSGSYNSPLHF
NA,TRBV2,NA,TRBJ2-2,TGTGCCAGCCAAAAGGGGGTGACCGGGGAGCTGTTTTTT,CASQKGVTGELFF